A single sample gave rise to the 8 T cell receptor beta chains below, sequenced in a study of Graves' ophthalmopathy and Graves' hyperthyroidism. From RNA, the CDR3 regions of TCR beta chains were amplified and sequenced. HTBI primers served in a first-round RT-PCR, which a second-round multiplex PCR followed. TCRdb analysed the multiplex PCR reads with MiXCR anew, one entry per CDR3 protein. The sample lists roughly 1.1 million distinct CDR3 sequences, about 35% seen once, with over 8.5% in the top ten. The sequenced sample consisted of peripheral blood or thyroid tissue (not recorded which). These receptors were taken from an adult man with Graves' hyperthyroidism.

Note on this clonotype: Being one base from a much bigger clone, this may be a read error. The chain employs TRBV9 and TRBJ1-3; a possible D gene is TRBD1 (5 bases). Trimming cost V 4 bases and J 12 bases, with 20 bases left between them. Germline assignment: CDR1 SGDLS and CDR2 YYNGEE. CDR3 length equals 14 residues. The DNA of the CDR3 is TGTGCCAGCAGCCCCCGGAGGGGTCGAGACAACATATATTTT. It translates to CASSPRRGRDNIYF.

This clonotype was counted ten times or more. The chain links TRBV5-1 to TRBJ2-5, with 7 bases fitting TRBD1. The CDR3 covers 16 residues. Germline V gives CDR1 SGHRS, CDR2 YFSETQ. After removal of 4 bases from V and 2 bases from J, the junction contained 11 bases not matched to a gene. This CDR3 reads CASSLAAGTAQETQYF. The CDR3 DNA is TGCGCCAGCAGCCTAGCCGCCGGGACAGCTCAAGAGACCCAGTACTTC.

The J gene is TRBJ2-7, the V gene TRBV28; TRBD2 matches 8 bases. Germline CDR1 is MDHEN and CDR2 is SYDVKM. V was pared by 10 bases and J by 5 bases, with 7 bases of the junction left unmatched. This CDR3 has 12 amino acids. For the CDR3, the DNA is TGTGCCATCAAAGCGGGAGTCCACGAGCAGTACTTC. It codes for CAIKAGVHEQYF.

V gene TRBV10-3 combines with J gene TRBJ1-6; D not resolved. The CDR3 is made up of 16 amino acids. Germline V gene data show CDR1 as ENHRY and CDR2 as SYGVKD. V was shortened by 5 bases and J by 7 bases, with 18 bases between the two germline ends. CDR3 residues: CAISYSKRGTNSPLHF. DNA for the CDR3: TGTGCCATCAGTTACTCGAAGCGGGGTACGAATTCACCCCTCCACTTT.

This clonotype was counted ten times or more. The gene calls are TRBV2 and TRBJ1-1; D uncertain. This CDR3 is built from 12 residues. V dropped 4 bases and J dropped 3 bases, with 6 bases sitting between them. Per the germline V gene, CDR1 is SNHLY and CDR2 is FYNNEI. The CDR3, as DNA: TGTGCCAGCAGTGGGGTTTACACTGAAGCTTTCTTT. It codes for CASSGVYTEAFF.

This clonotype showed up just a few times. An end of the junction does not agree with germline; a read error may underlie this. The rearrangement joins TRBV10-2 to TRBJ2-7; TRBD1 might be the D (6 bases). From germline, CDR1 is WSHSY and CDR2 SAAADI. This CDR3 has 14 residues. The CDR3 sequence: CASSRLEQGSEQYF. The CDR3 DNA reads TGTGCCAGCTCACGACTGGAACAGGGTTCCGAGCAGTACTTC.

This clonotype was found a few times. The chain recombines TRBV27 with TRBJ1-2, with TRBD1 as a possible D gene (6 bases). Trimming stripped 8 bases from V and 6 bases from J, with 13 bases between. This CDR3 has 12 residues. Germline CDR1 and CDR2: MNHEY and SMNVEV (reference sequence). CDR3 sequence (DNA): TGTGCCAGCCGACAAGGGGGGCATGGCTACACCTTC. Its protein product is CASRQGGHGYTF.

This clonotype was found many times. The chain joins TRBV14 to TRBJ1-2; no clear D gene. Germline CDR1 reads SGHDN; CDR2 reads FVKESK. Trimming stripped 2 bases from V and 0 bases from J, with 4 bases between. The CDR3 contains 13 residues. The CDR3: CASSQRANYGYTF. CDR3 DNA sequence: TGTGCCAGCAGCCAAAGGGCTAACTATGGCTACACCTTC.